A selection of T cell receptor beta chains follows, all from one sample in a study of blood T cell repertoires in COVID-19. Method: immunoSEQ multiplex PCR; TCRdb's copy keeps in-frame clones and lacks some. The table lists a few hundred thousand clones, about nine tenths of them singletons. The sequencing input was peripheral blood. These receptors came from a man in his late teens or twenties with active or convalescent COVID-19. The CDR3 runs from the conserved cysteine through the conserved F or W. The order of the fields is J gene, V gene, CDR3 protein.

j_gene: TRBJ2-7
v_gene: TRBV6-5
CDR3aa: CASSFGTASYEQYF

j_gene: TRBJ2-5
v_gene: TRBV19
CDR3aa: CASNPGLAVQTQYF

j_gene: TRBJ2-7
v_gene: TRBV3-1/TRBV3-2
CDR3aa: CASSQGGGAGYEQYF

j_gene: TRBJ1-1
v_gene: TRBV4-1
CDR3aa: CASSDRDRGGTEAFF

j_gene: TRBJ1-2
v_gene: TRBV18
CDR3aa: CASSPMDRGDYTF

j_gene: TRBJ2-7
v_gene: TRBV7-2
CDR3aa: CASSGPRSGASGKYYEQYF

j_gene: TRBJ1-5
v_gene: TRBV2
CDR3aa: CASSSLQTYSAVSNQPQHF

j_gene: TRBJ2-7
v_gene: TRBV6-2/TRBV6-3
CDR3aa: CASSHGAPNEQYF

j_gene: TRBJ2-5
v_gene: TRBV11-2
CDR3aa: CASRHSGGAETQYF

j_gene: TRBJ2-2
v_gene: TRBV19
CDR3aa: CASTGGRWTGELFF

j_gene: TRBJ1-5
v_gene: TRBV21-1
CDR3aa: CASSKAGRGLSNQPQHF

j_gene: TRBJ1-2
v_gene: TRBV11-2
CDR3aa: CASRMTGKRGYGYTF

j_gene: TRBJ2-3
v_gene: TRBV27
CDR3aa: CASSFDQGPNTDTQYF

j_gene: TRBJ2-4
v_gene: TRBV2
CDR3aa: CASSIGTVKNIQYF

j_gene: TRBJ1-1
v_gene: TRBV6-1
CDR3aa: CASSERRMNTEAFF

j_gene: TRBJ2-5
v_gene: TRBV12-1
CDR3aa: CASSFFTSGGGETQYF

j_gene: TRBJ2-1
v_gene: TRBV5-1
CDR3aa: CASSLRPGLANNEQFF